This entry lists 25 T cell receptor beta chains sequenced from one sample in a study of Ad26.COV2.S vaccination and SARS-CoV-2 variants. The table came from immunoSEQ multiplex PCR; TCRdb's copy has only in-frame clones and leaves some out. Of 350,000 to 500,000 clones in the sample, around 87% were seen once. The treatment here: roughly 19 received Ad26.COV2.S at low or high dose, single or two shots; about 5 received placebo; per-sample allocation not given. The samples date from day 63 after the first vaccine or placebo injection. This specimen was peripheral blood, taken in a trial of Ad26.COV2.S vaccine versus placebo. Receptor source: a person between 18 and 59 years old who received the Ad26.COV2.S COVID-19 vaccine or a placebo.

The gene calls are TRBV5-1 and TRBJ2-3, with D perhaps matching TRBD1 (5 bases). CDR1 and CDR2 from the germline V gene are SGHRS and YFSETQ. The CDR3 totals 14 residues. V lost 0 bases, J lost 6 bases, and 11 bases lay in between. Written as DNA, the CDR3 is TGCGCCAGCAGCTTGGGGACAACCCCCGATACGCAGTATTTT. Amino acid sequence: CASSLGTTPDTQYF. Drawing the rest from reference TRBV5-1 and TRBJ2-3, the complete variable domain is KAGVTQTPRYLIKTRGQQVTLSCSPISGHRSVSWYQQTPGQGLQFLFEYFSETQRNKGNFPGRFSGRQFSNSRSEMNVSTLELGDSALYLCASSLGTTPDTQYFGPGTRLTVL.

The chain uses TRBV7-3 and TRBJ2-5; the match to TRBD1 covers 9 bases. The V segment lost 5 bases and the J segment 5 bases; nucleotides outside the gene matches: 12. This CDR3 region has 16 residues. Germline CDR1 SGHTA, CDR2 FQGTGA. The CDR3 loop is CASSVGPQGARETQYF. CDR3 sequence (DNA): TGTGCCAGCAGCGTAGGACCACAGGGGGCGAGGGAGACCCAGTACTTC.

This clone came up a few times. This rearrangement joins TRBV2 to TRBJ1-1; D remains unclear. V lost 3 bases to trimming and J lost 6 bases, with 14 bases between them. CDR1 is SNHLY, CDR2 FYNNEI, per germline. This CDR3 comprises 14 residues. CDR3 region: CASSDLDRKAEAFF. Here the CDR3 DNA reads TGTGCCAGCAGTGATCTCGACCGGAAGGCTGAAGCTTTCTTT.

This chain connects TRBV4-1 to TRBJ2-1; 7 nucleotides align to TRBD2. V gave up 3 bases and J gave up 8 bases; unmatched junction bases: 7. The CDR3 consists of 14 residues. Germline V gene data show CDR1 as MGHRA and CDR2 as YSYEKL. The DNA of the CDR3 is TGCGCCAGCAGCCATAGGAGTCGGGAGGATGAGCAGTTCTTC. Amino acids: CASSHRSREDEQFF.

V gene TRBV28 combines with J gene TRBJ2-3; weak D call: TRBD2 (5 bases). This CDR3 has 14 residues. V was shortened by 6 bases and J by 2 bases, with 12 bases between the two germline ends. The germline V gene has CDR1 MDHEN and CDR2 SYDVKM. CDR3: CASRLRETTDTQYF. CDR3 DNA: TGTGCCAGCAGACTTAGGGAGACCACAGATACGCAGTATTTT. Using reference TRBV28 and TRBJ2-3 for the parts outside the CDR3, the full variable domain is DVKVTQSSRYLVKRTGEKVFLECVQDMDHENMFWYRQDPGLGLRLIYFSYDVKMKEKGDIPEGYSVSREKKERFSLILESASTNQTSMYLCASRLRETTDTQYFGPGTRLTVL.

The chain links TRBV3-1 (or the pseudogene TRBV3-2) to TRBJ2-3, with TRBD2 matching over 10 bases. Germline values: CDR1 LGHDT, CDR2 YNNKEL (reference sequence). After removal of 1 base from V and 2 bases from J, the junction contained 9 bases not matched to a gene. The CDR3 is made up of 18 amino acids. The CDR3 DNA is TGTGCCAGCAGCCAAGCCCTCTTAACTAGCGGGGACACAGATACGCAGTATTTT. Amino acids: CASSQALLTSGDTDTQYF.

The V gene is TRBV6-6, the J gene TRBJ2-7; maybe TRBD1 (5 bases). Trimming cost V 6 bases and J 4 bases, with 13 bases left between them. Germline V CDR1 and CDR2: MNHNY, SVGAGI (reference sequence). This CDR3 has 13 residues. CDR3 sequence reads: CASSPFDRYEQYF. The CDR3 DNA reads TGTGCCAGCAGCCCTTTCGACAGATACGAGCAGTACTTC.

This chain connects TRBV28 to TRBJ1-5, with TRBD1 identical over 8 bases. V dropped 6 bases and J dropped 2; count of bases not matched to a gene: 18. Germline V CDR1 and CDR2: MDHEN, SYDVKM. CDR3 length: 19 amino acids. In DNA form, the CDR3 reads TGTGCCAGCAGAAAAAACCTGTTCGGAGGACAGGGTGGCAATCAGCCCCAGCATTTT. The encoded protein is CASRKNLFGGQGGNQPQHF.

The rearrangement joins TRBV4-3 to TRBJ2-1; D might be TRBD1 or TRBD2, each matching 5 bases. The CDR3 has 15 residues. The V and J ends lost 0 bases and 7 bases respectively, with 13 bases between them. The germline V gene encodes CDR1 LGHNA and CDR2 YSLEER. Here the CDR3 reads CASSQDGAVGNEQFF. Written as DNA, the CDR3 is TGCGCCAGCAGCCAAGACGGGGCCGTGGGAAATGAGCAGTTCTTC.

The chain has TRBV30 and TRBJ1-5; a weak D match, TRBD1 (5 bases). The CDR3 contains 15 residues. V was cut by 1 base and J by 3 bases, with 13 bases left in between. Germline V gene data show CDR1 as GTSNPN and CDR2 as SVGIG (reference sequence). CDR3 loop: CAWSAGGGNNQPQHF. The CDR3, as DNA: TGTGCCTGGAGTGCCGGGGGAGGTAACAATCAGCCCCAGCATTTT.

The J gene is TRBJ2-6, the V gene TRBV19, with TRBD1 matching 8 bases. CDR1 is LNHDA and CDR2 is SQIVND in the germline V gene (reference sequence). The V and J ends lost 5 bases and 1 base, in that order; junction bases with no gene match: 10. The CDR3 sequence is 18 residues long. The chain's CDR3 is CASSVQGASISGANVLTF. CDR3 DNA sequence: TGTGCCAGTAGTGTCCAGGGGGCTAGTATTTCTGGGGCCAACGTCCTGACTTTC. Complete variable domain (other parts from reference TRBV19 and TRBJ2-6): DGGITQSPKYLFRKEGQNVTLSCEQNLNHDAMYWYRQDPGQGLRLIYYSQIVNDFQKGDIAEGYSVSREKKESFPLTVTSAQKNPTAFYLCASSVQGASISGANVLTFGAGSRLTVL.

The V and J genes are TRBV12-3 or TRBV12-4 and TRBJ2-5; 7 positions match TRBD1. The J segment lost 3 bases and the V segment lost 8 bases, leaving 6 bases of the junction unmatched. The CDR3 length is 13 residues. CDR3 nucleotide sequence: TGTGCCAGCTCTGGGACAGCTAAAGAGACCCAGTACTTC. Protein sequence: CASSGTAKETQYF.

The rearrangement joins TRBV5-3 to TRBJ1-4; D is undetermined. TRBV5-3 is identified as an open reading frame with a role that is uncertain. The CDR3 extends over 13 amino acids. Trimming stripped 8 bases from V and 0 bases from J, with 8 bases between. Written as DNA, the CDR3 is TGTGCCAGGGGCCATGCAACTAATGAAAAACTGTTTTTT. This sequence encodes CARGHATNEKLFF.

As DNA, the CDR3 is TGCGCCAGCAAAGCAAACACAGGGACAGATACGCAGTATTTT. Translated: CASKANTGTDTQYF. The chain joins TRBV5-1 to TRBJ2-3; the D gene is possibly TRBD1 (6 bases). This CDR3 comprises 14 residues. Germline V gene lookup returns CDR1 SGHRS and CDR2 YFSETQ. The V and J ends lost 6 bases and 3 bases respectively, with 14 bases between them.

This clone was recorded once. V usage is TRBV7-9 and J usage is TRBJ2-5; 8 bases fit TRBD1. Trimming cost V 4 bases and J 5 bases; bases outside gene matches: 9. CDR1 is SEHNR, CDR2 FQNEAQ, per germline (reference sequence). CDR3 length: 15 residues. CDR3 sequence: CASSSRQGAEETQYF. As DNA, the CDR3 is TGTGCCAGCAGCTCGCGGCAGGGGGCAGAGGAGACCCAGTACTTC.

This clone occurred once. One end of the junction does not line up with germline, which may come from a read error. V and J are TRBV5-1 and TRBJ1-2, with 9 bases matching TRBD1. CDR3 length equals 12 residues. CDR1 SGHRS and CDR2 YFSETQ come from the germline V gene. In nucleotides, the CDR3 is TGCGCCAGCAGCTTGGAGGGACAGGGATCTTTCTTC. This gives the protein CASSLEGQGSFF.

CDR3 nucleotide sequence: TGTGCCAGCTCACCAGCAGGAGGGAGTGAGGGCTACACCTTC. This gives the protein CASSPAGGSEGYTF. The chain recombines TRBV18 with TRBJ1-2; D unresolved. Per germline, CDR1 KGHSH and CDR2 LQKENI. CDR3 length: 14 residues. The V end lost 2 bases, the J end lost 8 bases, and 15 bases lay between the germline ends.

The chain joins TRBV29-1 to TRBJ1-2; maybe TRBD1 (6 bases). CDR1 and CDR2 (germline): SQVTM, ANQGSEA. The CDR3 is 12 amino acids. V was trimmed by 4 bases and J by 6 bases, leaving 12 bases between them. CDR3 DNA sequence: TGCAGCGTTGGGTACAGGGATGATGGCTACACCTTC. It encodes CSVGYRDDGYTF.

V gene TRBV27 combines with J gene TRBJ2-1; no clear D. Germline lookup yields CDR1 MNHEY and CDR2 SMNVEV (reference sequence). CDR3 length: 13 residues. V lost 3 bases, J lost 9 bases, and 12 bases lay in between. The CDR3 region is CASSLGLASEQFF. The CDR3 DNA reads TGTGCCAGCAGTTTGGGTTTAGCTAGTGAGCAGTTCTTC.

This chain connects TRBV13 to TRBJ2-1; D unclear. The CDR3 runs to 12 residues. Trimming shortened V by 5 bases and J by 8 bases, and 10 bases separated the two germline ends. Germline CDR1 and CDR2: PRHDT and FYEKMQ (reference sequence). As DNA, the CDR3 is TGTGCCAGCAGCCCCCTAGGTGATGAGCAGTTCTTC. Its translation: CASSPLGDEQFF.

The chain uses TRBV27 and TRBJ2-1; 8 nucleotides align to TRBD2. V lost 2 bases, J lost 1 base, and 4 bases stayed unmatched. Germline CDR1 is MNHEY and CDR2 is SMNVEV (reference sequence). The CDR3 sequence is 16 residues long. Here the CDR3 DNA reads TGTGCCAGCAGTTTACTAGCGGGCCCGTCCTACAATGAGCAGTTCTTC. It specifies CASSLLAGPSYNEQFF.

This clone was counted a single time. The rearrangement links TRBV7-9 to TRBJ2-1; no definite D call. The V gene's germline CDR1 is SEHNR and CDR2 FQNEAQ (reference sequence). Deletions cut 2 bases from V and 8 bases from J, with 13 bases between. The CDR3 is 14 amino acids. CDR3 nucleotide sequence: TGTGCCAGCAGCTTACTCGAGGTTAAGGATGAGCAGTTCTTC. It specifies CASSLLEVKDEQFF.

The DNA for the CDR3 is TGCGCCAGCAGCTTGGTGGGGGGGCTCGGGACAGATACGCAGTATTTT. This sequence encodes CASSLVGGLGTDTQYF. The chain carries TRBV5-1 and TRBJ2-3; maybe TRBD2 (7 bases). V was cut by 0 bases and J by 3 bases, with 14 bases left in between. Germline V gene data show CDR1 as SGHRS and CDR2 as YFSETQ. The CDR3 runs to 16 residues. The full variable domain, completed using reference TRBV5-1 and TRBJ2-3, is KAGVTQTPRYLIKTRGQQVTLSCSPISGHRSVSWYQQTPGQGLQFLFEYFSETQRNKGNFPGRFSGRQFSNSRSEMNVSTLELGDSALYLCASSLVGGLGTDTQYFGPGTRLTVL.

The chain joins TRBV2 to TRBJ2-1; TRBD1 or TRBD2 may be the D gene (5 bases each). From germline, CDR1 is SNHLY and CDR2 FYNNEI. CDR3 length equals 12 residues. V shed 6 bases and J shed 3 bases, with 6 bases lying between them. The CDR3 is CASRGDYNEQFF. The CDR3, as DNA: TGTGCCAGCAGGGGGGACTACAATGAGCAGTTCTTC.

This clone occurred once. The gene calls are TRBV28 and TRBJ2-3; TRBD1 matches 11 bases. The CDR3 sequence is 19 residues long. With 6 bases clipped from V and 2 bases from J, the junction kept 16 bases outside the gene matches. CDR1 is MDHEN and CDR2 is SYDVKM in the germline V gene. The CDR3 loop reads CASSPGTGGGLALTDTQYF. CDR3 coding DNA: TGTGCCAGCAGCCCGGGGACAGGGGGGGGACTAGCTCTCACAGATACGCAGTATTTT.